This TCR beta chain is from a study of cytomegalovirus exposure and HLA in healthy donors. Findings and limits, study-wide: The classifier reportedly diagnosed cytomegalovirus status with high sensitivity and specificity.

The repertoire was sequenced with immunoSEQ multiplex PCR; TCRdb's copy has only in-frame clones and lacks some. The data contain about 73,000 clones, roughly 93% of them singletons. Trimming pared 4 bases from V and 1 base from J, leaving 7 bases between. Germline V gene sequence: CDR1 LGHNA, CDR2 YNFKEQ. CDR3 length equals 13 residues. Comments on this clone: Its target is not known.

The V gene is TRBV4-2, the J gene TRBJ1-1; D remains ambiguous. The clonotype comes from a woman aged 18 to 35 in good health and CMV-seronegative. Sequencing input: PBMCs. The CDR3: CASSLNKNTEAFF. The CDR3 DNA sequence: TGTGCCAGCAGCCTAAACAAGAACACTGAAGCTTTCTTT.